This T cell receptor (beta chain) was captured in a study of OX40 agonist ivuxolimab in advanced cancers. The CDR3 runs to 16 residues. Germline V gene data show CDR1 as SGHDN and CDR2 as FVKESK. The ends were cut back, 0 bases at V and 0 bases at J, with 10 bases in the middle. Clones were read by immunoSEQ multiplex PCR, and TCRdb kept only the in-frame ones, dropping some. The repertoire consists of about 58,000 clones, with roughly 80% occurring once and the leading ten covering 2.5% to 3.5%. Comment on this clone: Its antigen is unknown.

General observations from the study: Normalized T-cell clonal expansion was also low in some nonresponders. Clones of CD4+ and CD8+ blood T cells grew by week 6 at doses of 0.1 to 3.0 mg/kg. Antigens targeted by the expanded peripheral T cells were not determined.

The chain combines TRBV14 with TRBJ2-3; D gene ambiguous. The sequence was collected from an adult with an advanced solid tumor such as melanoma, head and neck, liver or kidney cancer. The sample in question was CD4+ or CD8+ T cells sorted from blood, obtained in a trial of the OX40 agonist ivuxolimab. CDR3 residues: CASSQDLVMSTDTQYF. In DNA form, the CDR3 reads TGTGCCAGCAGCCAAGATCTGGTTATGAGCACAGATACGCAGTATTTT.